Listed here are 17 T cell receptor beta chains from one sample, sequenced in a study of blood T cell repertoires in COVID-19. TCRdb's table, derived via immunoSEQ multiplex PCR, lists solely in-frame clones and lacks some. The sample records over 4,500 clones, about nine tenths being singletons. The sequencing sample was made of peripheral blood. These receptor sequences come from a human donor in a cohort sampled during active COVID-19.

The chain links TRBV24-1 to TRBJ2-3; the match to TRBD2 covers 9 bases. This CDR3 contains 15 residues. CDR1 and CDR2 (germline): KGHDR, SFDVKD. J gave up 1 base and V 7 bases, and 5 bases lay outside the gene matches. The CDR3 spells CATSPKREGTDTQYF. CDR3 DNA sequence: TGTGCCACCAGCCCAAAGCGGGAGGGCACAGATACGCAGTATTTT.

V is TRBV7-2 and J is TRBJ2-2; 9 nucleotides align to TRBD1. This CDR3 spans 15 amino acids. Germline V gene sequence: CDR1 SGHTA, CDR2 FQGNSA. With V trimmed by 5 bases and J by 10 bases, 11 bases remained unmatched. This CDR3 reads CASSTKTGGPKELFF. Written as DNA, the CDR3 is TGTGCCAGCAGCACTAAAACAGGGGGCCCCAAGGAGCTGTTTTTT.

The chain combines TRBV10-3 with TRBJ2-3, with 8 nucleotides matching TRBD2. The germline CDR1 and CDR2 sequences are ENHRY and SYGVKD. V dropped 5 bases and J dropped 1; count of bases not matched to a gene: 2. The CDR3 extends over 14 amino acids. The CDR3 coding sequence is TGTGCCATCAGTACTAGCGGAGGCACAGATACGCAGTATTTT. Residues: CAISTSGGTDTQYF.

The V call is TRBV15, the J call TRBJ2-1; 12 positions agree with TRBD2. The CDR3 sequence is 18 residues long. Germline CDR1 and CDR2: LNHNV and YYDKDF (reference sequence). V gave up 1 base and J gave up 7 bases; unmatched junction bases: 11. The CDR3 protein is CATSRGGLAGFMGNEQFF. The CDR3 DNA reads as TGTGCCACCAGCAGAGGGGGACTAGCGGGTTTTATGGGGAATGAGCAGTTCTTC.

The DNA for the CDR3 is TGCGCCAGCAGCCAAGCTAGCGGGGGGAAGTACGAGCAGTACTTC. Its translation: CASSQASGGKYEQYF. This chain joins TRBV4-3 and TRBJ2-7; 11 bases agree with TRBD2. CDR1 and CDR2 (germline): LGHNA, YSLEER. This CDR3 spans 15 amino acids. The ends lost 1 base at V and 4 bases at J; junction bases unmatched: 3.

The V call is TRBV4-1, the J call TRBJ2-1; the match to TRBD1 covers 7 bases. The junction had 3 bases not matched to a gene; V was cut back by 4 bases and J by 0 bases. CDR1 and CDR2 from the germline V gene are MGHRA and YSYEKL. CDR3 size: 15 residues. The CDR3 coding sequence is TGCGCCAGCAGCCCAGGGGGTAGCTCCTACAATGAGCAGTTCTTC. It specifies CASSPGGSSYNEQFF.

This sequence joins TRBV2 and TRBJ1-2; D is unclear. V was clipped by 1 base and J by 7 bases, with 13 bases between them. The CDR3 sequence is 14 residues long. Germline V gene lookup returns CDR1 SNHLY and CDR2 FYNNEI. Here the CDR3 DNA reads TGTGCCAGCAGTGAAGGGGTCCTAGAGCCTGGCTACACCTTC. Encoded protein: CASSEGVLEPGYTF.

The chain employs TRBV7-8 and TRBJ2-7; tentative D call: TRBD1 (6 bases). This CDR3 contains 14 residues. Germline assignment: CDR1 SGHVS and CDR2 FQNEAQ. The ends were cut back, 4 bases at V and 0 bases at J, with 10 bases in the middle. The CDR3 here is CASSSDRISYEQYF. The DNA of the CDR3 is TGTGCCAGCAGCTCCGACAGGATCTCCTACGAGCAGTACTTC.

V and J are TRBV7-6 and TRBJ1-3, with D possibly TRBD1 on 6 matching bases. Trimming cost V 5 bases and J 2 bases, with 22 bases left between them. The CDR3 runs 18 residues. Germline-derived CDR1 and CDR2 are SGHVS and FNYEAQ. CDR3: CASSVGPGTSSPGNTIYF. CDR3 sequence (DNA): TGTGCCAGCAGCGTTGGGCCCGGGACATCAAGTCCTGGAAACACCATATATTTT.

The CDR3 region is CASSVGSGGGSGNTIYF. The CDR3 nucleotides are TGTGCCAGCAGCGTAGGGTCGGGAGGGGGCTCTGGAAACACCATATATTTT. The chain joins TRBV9 to TRBJ1-3; possible D gene TRBD1, 6 bases. From germline, CDR1 is SGDLS and CDR2 YYNGEE. The V end was cut by 0 bases, the J end by 0 bases, with 13 bases between. The CDR3 spans 17 residues.

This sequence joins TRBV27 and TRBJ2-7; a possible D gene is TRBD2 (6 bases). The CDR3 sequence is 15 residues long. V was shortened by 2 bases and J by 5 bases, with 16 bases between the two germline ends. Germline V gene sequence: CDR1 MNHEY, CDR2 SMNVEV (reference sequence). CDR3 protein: CASSLGGIGSDEQYF. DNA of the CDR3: TGTGCCAGCAGTTTAGGGGGGATCGGTTCGGACGAGCAGTACTTC.

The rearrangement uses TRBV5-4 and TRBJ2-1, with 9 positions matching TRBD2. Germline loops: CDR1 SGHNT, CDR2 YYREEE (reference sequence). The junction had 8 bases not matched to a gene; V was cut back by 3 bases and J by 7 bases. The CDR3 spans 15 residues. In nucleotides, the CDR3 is TGTGCCAGCAGCTCGAGAGCCGGACTAGCGAATGAGCAGTTCTTC. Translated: CASSSRAGLANEQFF.

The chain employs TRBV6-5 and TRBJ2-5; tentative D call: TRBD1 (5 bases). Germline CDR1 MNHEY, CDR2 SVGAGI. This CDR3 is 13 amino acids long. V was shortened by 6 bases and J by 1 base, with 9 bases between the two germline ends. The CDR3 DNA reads TGTGCCAGCAGCCGGACACCCCAAGAGACCCAGTACTTC. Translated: CASSRTPQETQYF.

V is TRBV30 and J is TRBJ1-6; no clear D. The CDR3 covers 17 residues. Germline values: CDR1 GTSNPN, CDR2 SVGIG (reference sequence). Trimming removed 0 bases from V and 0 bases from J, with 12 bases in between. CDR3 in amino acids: CAWSVGRRSSYNSPLHF. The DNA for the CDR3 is TGTGCCTGGAGTGTTGGGAGGCGTAGCTCCTATAATTCACCCCTCCACTTT. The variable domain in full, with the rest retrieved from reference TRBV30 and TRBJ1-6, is SQTIHQWPATLVQPVGSPLSLECTVEGTSNPNLYWYRQAAGRGLQLLFYSVGIGQISSEVPQNLSASRPQDRQFILSSKKLLLSDSGFYLCAWSVGRRSSYNSPLHFGNGTRLTVT.

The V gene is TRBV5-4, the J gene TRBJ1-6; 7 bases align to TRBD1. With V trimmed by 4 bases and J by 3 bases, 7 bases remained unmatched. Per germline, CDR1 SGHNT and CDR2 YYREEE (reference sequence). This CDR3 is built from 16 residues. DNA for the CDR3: TGTGCCAGCAGCCCCTCACAGGGGCACTATAATTCACCCCTCCACTTT. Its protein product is CASSPSQGHYNSPLHF. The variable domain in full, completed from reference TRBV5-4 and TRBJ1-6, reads ETGVTQSPTHLIKTRGQQVTLRCSSQSGHNTVSWYQQALGQGPQFIFQYYREEENGRGNFPPRFSGLQFPNYSSELNVNALELDDSALYLCASSPSQGHYNSPLHFGNGTRLTVT.

CDR3 protein: CASSQVGLAAYEQYF. As DNA, the CDR3 is TGCGCCAGCAGCCAAGTCGGCTTGGCGGCCTACGAGCAGTACTTC. V gene TRBV4-1 combines with J gene TRBJ2-7, with D hard to call. CDR3 size: 15 residues. With 1 base removed from V and 2 bases from J, the gap between germline ends came to 12 bases. The germline V gene encodes CDR1 MGHRA and CDR2 YSYEKL.

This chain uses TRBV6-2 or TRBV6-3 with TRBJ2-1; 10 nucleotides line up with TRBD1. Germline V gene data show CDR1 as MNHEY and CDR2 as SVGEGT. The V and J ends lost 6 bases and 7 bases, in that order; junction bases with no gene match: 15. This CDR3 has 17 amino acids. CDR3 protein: CASSNRDRGGGKNEQFF. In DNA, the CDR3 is TGTGCCAGCAGCAACAGGGACAGGGGAGGGGGGAAAAATGAGCAGTTCTTC.